This T cell receptor beta chain stems from a study of T cell responses to AZD1222 COVID-19 vaccine. Across the whole study: Pooled samples include second doses given at about 4 or 12 weeks. Findings and limits, study-wide: Two AZD1222 administrations were followed by greater Spike-specific TCR breadth and depth. Sampling that yielded the repertoires occurred only after the peak T cell response. Donor demographics were predominantly white British with a female majority; clonal diversity may be underestimated.

Details on this clone: Antigen unknown.

Unmatched junction bases numbered 10, after V lost 4 bases and J lost 4 bases. Per the germline V gene, CDR1 is SGHTA and CDR2 is FQGTGA. The CDR3 spans 16 residues. The repertoire was sequenced with immunoSEQ multiplex PCR; TCRdb's copy has only in-frame clones and lacks some. The sample yields fewer than 65,000 clones, approximately 82% seen once. The sequence derives from an adult in good health. The V call is TRBV7-3, the J call TRBJ1-1, with TRBD1 matching over 9 bases. The source was peripheral blood, collected on day 0 of AZD1222 vaccination. The CDR3 protein is CASSWGQGNWITEAFF. Written as DNA, the CDR3 is TGTGCCAGCAGCTGGGGACAGGGTAATTGGATCACTGAAGCTTTCTTT.